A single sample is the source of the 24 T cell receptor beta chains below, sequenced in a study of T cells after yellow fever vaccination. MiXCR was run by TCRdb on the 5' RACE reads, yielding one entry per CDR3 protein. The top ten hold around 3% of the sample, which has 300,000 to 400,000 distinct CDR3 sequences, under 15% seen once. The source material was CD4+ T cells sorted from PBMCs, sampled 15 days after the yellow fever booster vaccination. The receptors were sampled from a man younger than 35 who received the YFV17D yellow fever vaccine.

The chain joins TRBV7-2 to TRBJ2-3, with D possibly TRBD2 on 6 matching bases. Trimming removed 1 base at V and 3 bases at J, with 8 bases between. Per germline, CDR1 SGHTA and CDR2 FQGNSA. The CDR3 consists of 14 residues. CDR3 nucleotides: TGTGCCAGCAGCTTAGATCTAGCGACAGATACGCAGTATTTT. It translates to CASSLDLATDTQYF.

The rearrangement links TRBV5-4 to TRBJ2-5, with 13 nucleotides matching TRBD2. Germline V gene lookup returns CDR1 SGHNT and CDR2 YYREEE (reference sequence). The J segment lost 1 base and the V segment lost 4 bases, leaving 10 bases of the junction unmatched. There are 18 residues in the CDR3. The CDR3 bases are TGTGCCAGCAGCCCCCCGACCGGGACTAGCGGGGTCCAAGAGACCCAGTACTTC. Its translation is CASSPPTGTSGVQETQYF.

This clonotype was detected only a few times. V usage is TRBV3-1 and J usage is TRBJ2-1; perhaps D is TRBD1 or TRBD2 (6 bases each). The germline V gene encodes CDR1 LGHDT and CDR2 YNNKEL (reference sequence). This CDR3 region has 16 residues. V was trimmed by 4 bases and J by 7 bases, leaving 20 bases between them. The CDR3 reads CASSRRDPGAGNEQFF. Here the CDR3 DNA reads TGTGCCAGCAGCCGCAGGGATCCGGGGGCGGGAAATGAGCAGTTCTTC.

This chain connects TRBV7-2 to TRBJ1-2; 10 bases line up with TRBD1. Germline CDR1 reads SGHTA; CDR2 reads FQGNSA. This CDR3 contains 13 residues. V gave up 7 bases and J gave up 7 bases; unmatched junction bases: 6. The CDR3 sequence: CASTLDRGGGYTF. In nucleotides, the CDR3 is TGTGCCAGCACCCTGGACAGGGGGGGTGGCTACACCTTC.

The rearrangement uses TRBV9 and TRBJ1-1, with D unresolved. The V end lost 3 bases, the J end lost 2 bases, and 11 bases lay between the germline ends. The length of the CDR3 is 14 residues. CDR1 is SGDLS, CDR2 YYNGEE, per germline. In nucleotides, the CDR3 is TGTGCCAGCAGCGCCGGCCGGTCAAACACTGAAGCTTTCTTT. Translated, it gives CASSAGRSNTEAFF. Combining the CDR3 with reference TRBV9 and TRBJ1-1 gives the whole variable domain DSGVTQTPKHLITATGQRVTLRCSPRSGDLSVYWYQQSLDQGLQFLIQYYNGEERAKGNILERFSAQQFPDLHSELNLSSLELGDSALYFCASSAGRSNTEAFFGQGTRLTVV.

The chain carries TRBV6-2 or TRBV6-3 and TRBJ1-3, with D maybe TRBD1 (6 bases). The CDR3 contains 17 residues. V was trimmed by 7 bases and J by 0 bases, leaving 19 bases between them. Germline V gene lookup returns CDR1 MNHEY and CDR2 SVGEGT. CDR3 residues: CASTETAGTYSGNTIYF. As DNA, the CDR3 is TGTGCCAGCACCGAAACCGCCGGGACATACTCTGGAAACACCATATATTTT.

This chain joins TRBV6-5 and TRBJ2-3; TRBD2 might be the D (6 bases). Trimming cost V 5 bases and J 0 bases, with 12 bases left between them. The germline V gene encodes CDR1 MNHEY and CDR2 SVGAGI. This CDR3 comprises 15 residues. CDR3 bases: TGTGCCAGCAGTCGTAGCGGAACTAGCACAGATACGCAGTATTTT. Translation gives CASSRSGTSTDTQYF.

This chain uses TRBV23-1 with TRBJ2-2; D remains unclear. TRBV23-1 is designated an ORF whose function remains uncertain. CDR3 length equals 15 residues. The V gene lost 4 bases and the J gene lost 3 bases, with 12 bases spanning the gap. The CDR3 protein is CASSLLPTDTGELFF. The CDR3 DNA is TGCGCCAGCAGTCTTTTACCGACCGACACCGGGGAGCTGTTTTTT.

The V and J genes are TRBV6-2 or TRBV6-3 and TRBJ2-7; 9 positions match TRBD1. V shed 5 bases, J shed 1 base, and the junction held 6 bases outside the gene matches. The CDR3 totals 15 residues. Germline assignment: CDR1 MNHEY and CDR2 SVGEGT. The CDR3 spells CASSAGTGSSYEQYV. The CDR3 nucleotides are TGTGCCAGCAGTGCCGGGACAGGGTCATCCTACGAGCAGTACGTC.

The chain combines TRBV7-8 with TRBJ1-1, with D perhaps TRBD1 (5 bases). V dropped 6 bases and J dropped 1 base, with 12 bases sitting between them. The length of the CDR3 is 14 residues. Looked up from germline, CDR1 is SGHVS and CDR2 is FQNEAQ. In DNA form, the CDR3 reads TGTGCCAGCAGACTGGGGCGCGAGAACACTGAAGCTTTCTTT. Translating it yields CASRLGRENTEAFF.

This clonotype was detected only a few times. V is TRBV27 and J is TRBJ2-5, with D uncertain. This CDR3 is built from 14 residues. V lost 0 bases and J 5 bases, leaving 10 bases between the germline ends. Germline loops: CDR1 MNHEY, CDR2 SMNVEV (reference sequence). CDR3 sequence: CASSLSRSGETQYF. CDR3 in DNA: TGTGCCAGCAGTTTATCAAGGAGTGGCGAGACCCAGTACTTC.

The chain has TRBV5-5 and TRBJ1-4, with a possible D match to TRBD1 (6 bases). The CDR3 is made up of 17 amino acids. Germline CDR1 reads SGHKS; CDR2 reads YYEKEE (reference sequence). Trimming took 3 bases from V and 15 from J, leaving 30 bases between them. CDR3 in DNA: TGTGCCAGCAGCTCCTCCTCTTGGACAGACATCTGGGAGTCGGTGTTTTTT. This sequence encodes CASSSSSWTDIWESVFF.

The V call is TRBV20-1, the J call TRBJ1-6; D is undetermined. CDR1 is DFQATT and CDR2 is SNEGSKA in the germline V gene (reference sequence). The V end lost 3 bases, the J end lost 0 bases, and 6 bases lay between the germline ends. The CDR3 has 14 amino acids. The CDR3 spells CSARPTSYNSPLHF. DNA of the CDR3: TGCAGTGCTAGGCCCACCTCCTATAATTCACCCCTCCACTTT.

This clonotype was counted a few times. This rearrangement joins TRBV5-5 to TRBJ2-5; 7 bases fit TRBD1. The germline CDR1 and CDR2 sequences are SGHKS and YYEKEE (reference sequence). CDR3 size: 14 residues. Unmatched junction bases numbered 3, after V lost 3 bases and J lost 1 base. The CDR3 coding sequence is TGTGCCAGCAGCTGGGGACAGCTCCAAGAGACCCAGTACTTC. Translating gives CASSWGQLQETQYF.

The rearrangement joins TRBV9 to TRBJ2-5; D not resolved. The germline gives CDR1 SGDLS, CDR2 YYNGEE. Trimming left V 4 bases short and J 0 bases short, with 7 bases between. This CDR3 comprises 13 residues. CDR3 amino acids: CASSPRDQETQYF. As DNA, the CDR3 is TGTGCCAGCAGCCCCCGGGACCAAGAGACCCAGTACTTC.

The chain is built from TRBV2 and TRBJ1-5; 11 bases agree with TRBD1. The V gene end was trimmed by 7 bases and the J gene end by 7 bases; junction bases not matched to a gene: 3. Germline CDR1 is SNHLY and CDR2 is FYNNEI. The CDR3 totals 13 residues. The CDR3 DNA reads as TGTGCCAGCAAGGGACAGGGGGTCCAGCCCCAGCATTTT. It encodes CASKGQGVQPQHF.

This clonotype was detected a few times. CDR3 protein: CASSQSDRGGEQFF. DNA of the CDR3: TGTGCCAGCAGCCAGTCGGACAGGGGAGGTGAGCAGTTCTTC. The rearrangement uses TRBV16 and TRBJ2-1, with 9 bases fitting TRBD1. The CDR3 has 14 residues. The V segment lost 3 bases and the J segment 9 bases; nucleotides outside the gene matches: 6. CDR1 and CDR2 from the germline V gene are KGHSY and FQNENV.

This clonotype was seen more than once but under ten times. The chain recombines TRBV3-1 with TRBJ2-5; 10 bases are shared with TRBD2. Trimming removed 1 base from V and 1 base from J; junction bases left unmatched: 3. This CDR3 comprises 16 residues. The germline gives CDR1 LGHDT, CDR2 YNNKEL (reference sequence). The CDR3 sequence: CASSQGLAGPQETQYF. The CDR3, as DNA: TGTGCCAGCAGCCAAGGACTAGCGGGCCCCCAAGAGACCCAGTACTTC.

CDR3 sequence reads: CASSSSDRAYTGELFF. CDR3 DNA sequence: TGCGCCAGCAGCTCCTCCGACAGGGCCTACACCGGGGAGCTGTTTTTT. The chain carries TRBV5-1 and TRBJ2-2; TRBD1 matches at 7 bases. The ends lost 3 bases at V and 3 bases at J; junction bases unmatched: 8. Looked up from germline, CDR1 is SGHRS and CDR2 is YFSETQ. The CDR3 has 16 residues.

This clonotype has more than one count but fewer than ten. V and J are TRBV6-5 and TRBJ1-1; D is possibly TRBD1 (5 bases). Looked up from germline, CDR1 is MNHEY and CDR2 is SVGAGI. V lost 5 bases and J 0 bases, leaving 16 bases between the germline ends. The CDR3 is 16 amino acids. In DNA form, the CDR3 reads TGTGCCAGCAGTCACCGGGCAGGGTCGATGAACACTGAAGCTTTCTTT. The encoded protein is CASSHRAGSMNTEAFF.

CDR3 residues: CASSHDSGTGSYEQYF. The CDR3 coding sequence is TGCGCCAGCAGCCACGACTCCGGGACAGGGTCCTACGAGCAGTACTTC. V gene TRBV4-3 combines with J gene TRBJ2-7, with 9 positions matching TRBD1. Germline CDR1 is LGHNA and CDR2 is YSLEER. With 3 bases clipped from V and 1 base from J, the junction kept 7 bases outside the gene matches. This CDR3 has 16 amino acids.

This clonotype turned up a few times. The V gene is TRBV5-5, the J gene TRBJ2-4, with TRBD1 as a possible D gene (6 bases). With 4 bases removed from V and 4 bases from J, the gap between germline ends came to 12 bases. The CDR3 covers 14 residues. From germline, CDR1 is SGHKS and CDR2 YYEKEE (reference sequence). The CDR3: CASSPRGPKNIQYF. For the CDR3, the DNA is TGTGCCAGCAGCCCCAGGGGACCTAAAAACATTCAGTACTTC.

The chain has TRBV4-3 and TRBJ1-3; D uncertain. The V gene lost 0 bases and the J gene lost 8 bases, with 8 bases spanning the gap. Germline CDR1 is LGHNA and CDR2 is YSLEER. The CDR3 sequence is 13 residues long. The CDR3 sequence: CASSQDWADTIYF. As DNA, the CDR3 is TGCGCCAGCAGCCAAGATTGGGCGGACACCATATATTTT.

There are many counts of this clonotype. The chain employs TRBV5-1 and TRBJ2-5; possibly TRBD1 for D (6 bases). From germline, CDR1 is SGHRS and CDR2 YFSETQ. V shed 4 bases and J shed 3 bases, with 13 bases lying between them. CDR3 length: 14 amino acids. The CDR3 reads CASSRGQLEETQYF. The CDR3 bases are TGCGCCAGCAGCCGAGGACAGTTAGAAGAGACCCAGTACTTC.